This T cell receptor (beta chain) originates from a study of shared clonotypes between healthy human individuals. Selected positively for CCR7 and CD45RO-negative, naive CD8 cells excluded terminally differentiated effector memory CD45RA+ cells. Assay: immunoSEQ multiplex PCR; the TCRdb copy retains only in-frame clones and omits some. The data contain roughly 650,000 clones, around 96% of them seen just once; the ten biggest clones take up roughly 0.1%. CDR1 and CDR2 from the germline V gene are LNHDA and SQIVND (reference sequence). The CDR3 extends over 15 amino acids. The germline V and J ends were trimmed by 0 bases and 6 bases, with 14 bases remaining between them.

The receptor was isolated from a woman aged 25 to 39 in good health. The chain recombines TRBV19 with TRBJ1-2; possible D gene TRBD1, 5 bases. Sample: naive CD8+ T cells sorted from blood. CDR3 nucleotide sequence: TGTGCCAGTAGTATAGATCTTGAGACAGAGGATGGCTACACCTTC. As protein: CASSIDLETEDGYTF.